These 4 T cell receptor beta chains came from one sample sequenced in a study of cytomegalovirus exposure and HLA in healthy donors. Assay: immunoSEQ multiplex PCR; the TCRdb copy retains only in-frame clones and omits some. The table lists some 290,000 clones, approximately 88% of them singletons. The sample comprised PBMCs. All receptors come from a man in his thirties or forties in good health and CMV-seronegative.

The J gene is TRBJ1-2, the V gene TRBV30; D is possibly TRBD1 (6 bases). Trimming pared 5 bases from V and 4 bases from J, leaving 8 bases between. The CDR3 is 11 amino acids. Germline assignment: CDR1 GTSNPN and CDR2 SVGIG (reference sequence). The CDR3 bases are TGTGCCTGGGGACAGACCTATGGCTACACCTTC. The encoded protein is CAWGQTYGYTF.

The gene calls are TRBV9 and TRBJ2-7; 8 nucleotides line up with TRBD2. The CDR3 has 15 amino acids. Germline V gene lookup returns CDR1 SGDLS and CDR2 YYNGEE. V trimming: 0 bases; J trimming: 3 bases; junction bases outside the gene matches: 5. CDR3 coding DNA: TGTGCCAGCAGCGTAGAGGCGGGGGGTGTCTACGAGCAGTACTTC. Translated, it gives CASSVEAGGVYEQYF.

The gene calls are TRBV7-9 and TRBJ1-4, with 8 bases that match TRBD1. The CDR3 sequence is 14 residues long. From germline, CDR1 is SEHNR and CDR2 FQNEAQ (reference sequence). The V gene end was trimmed by 1 base and the J gene end by 6 bases; junction bases not matched to a gene: 1. Here the CDR3 reads CASSLGTGHEKLFF. The CDR3 coding sequence is TGTGCCAGCAGCTTAGGGACAGGGCATGAAAAACTGTTTTTT.

The chain combines TRBV7-9 with TRBJ2-2; a weak D match, TRBD2 (7 bases). The CDR3 consists of 15 residues. Looked up from germline, CDR1 is SEHNR and CDR2 is FQNEAQ (reference sequence). The germline V and J ends were trimmed by 5 bases and 3 bases, with 13 bases remaining between them. In DNA form, the CDR3 reads TGTGCCAGCAGCCCTGGGGGGGCGGACACCGGGGAGCTGTTTTTT. It translates to CASSPGGADTGELFF. Full variable domain (remainder filled in from reference TRBV7-9 and TRBJ2-2): DTGVSQNPRHKITKRGQNVTFRCDPISEHNRLYWYRQTLGQGPEFLTYFQNEAQLEKSRLLSDRFSAERPKGSFSTLEIQRTEQGDSAMYLCASSPGGADTGELFFGEGSRLTVL.